This TCR beta chain was obtained from a study of glioma-infiltrating T cells. Amplification of TCR alpha and beta CDR3 regions from RNA used iRepertoire nested multiplex PCR. Input was roughly 85-450 ng of tissue mRNA or PBMC total RNA. In TCRdb, the multiplex PCR reads were re-called with MiXCR into one record per CDR3 protein. The data show about 140,000 distinct CDR3 sequences, roughly two fifths seen once. Germline assignment: CDR1 DFQATT and CDR2 SNEGSKA (reference sequence). The length of the CDR3 is 14 residues. V lost 0 bases and J 3 bases, leaving 12 bases between the germline ends. Study results and limitations: Gliomas, especially low-grade, showed above-expected tissue-blood divergence; non-neoplastic patients showed below. CDR3 overlap between tissue and blood was very small.

About this clonotype itself: Its antigen is undetermined.

This rearrangement joins TRBV20-1 to TRBJ2-7; D gene uncertain. Sequenced material: glioma tissue, nonneoplastic brain tissue, or PBMCs (not recorded which). The sequence derives from a human donor with low-grade glioma or glioblastoma, undergoing nonglioma brain surgery, or in good health (not recorded which). The CDR3 region has the DNA TGCAGTGCTAGAGATTCGAGAAGGTTCTACGAGCAGTACTTC. Amino acid sequence: CSARDSRRFYEQYF.